The T cell receptor (beta chain) under discussion was sequenced for a study of T cell responses to AZD1222 COVID-19 vaccine. Study-wide findings and caveats: Spike-specific TCR breadth and depth grew following two AZD1222 doses. None of the repertoires were sampled until the peak T cell response had passed. Targets within unmutated variant regions were reportedly found for nearly half of spike-specific TCRs. Among those given AZD1222, only six were seropositive at baseline.

With 4 bases removed from V and 6 bases from J, the gap between germline ends came to 17 bases. The germline V gene has CDR1 SGHRS and CDR2 YFSETQ. There are 15 residues in the CDR3. Measured with immunoSEQ multiplex PCR; TCRdb has only the in-frame clones, and not every one. This sample yields 200,000 to 250,000 clones, of which roughly 91% are seen a single time; roughly 0.99% belongs to the top ten. On this clone: The antigen remains unidentified.

This sequence was found in an adult in good health. This chain uses TRBV5-1 with TRBJ2-1, with D possibly being TRBD2 (7 bases). The source was peripheral blood, collected on day 0 of MenACWY control vaccination. As DNA, the CDR3 is TGCGCCAGCAGCCGCTTGACGGGGGGCCCCAATGAGCAGTTCTTC. Translated: CASSRLTGGPNEQFF.